This TCR beta chain emerged from a study of shared clonotypes between healthy human individuals. TCRdb keeps only in-frame clones here, not all; method: immunoSEQ multiplex PCR. The table has about 2.4 million clones, 80% to 95% seen once. The specimen was naive CD4+ T cells from PBMCs. Subset indicated: CD45RA+ positively selected. This TCR derives from a man in his late teens or twenties in good health. Some clones in this sample may be carry-over from other donors' samples.

The CDR3 is CASRRRVVTEAFF. CDR3 nucleotide sequence: TGTGCCAGCAGGAGAAGGGTGGTCACTGAAGCTTTCTTT. The genes are TRBV2 and TRBJ1-1; the D is unclear. V shed 6 bases and J shed 4 bases, with 12 bases lying between them. Germline CDR1 reads SNHLY; CDR2 reads FYNNEI. The CDR3 totals 13 residues.